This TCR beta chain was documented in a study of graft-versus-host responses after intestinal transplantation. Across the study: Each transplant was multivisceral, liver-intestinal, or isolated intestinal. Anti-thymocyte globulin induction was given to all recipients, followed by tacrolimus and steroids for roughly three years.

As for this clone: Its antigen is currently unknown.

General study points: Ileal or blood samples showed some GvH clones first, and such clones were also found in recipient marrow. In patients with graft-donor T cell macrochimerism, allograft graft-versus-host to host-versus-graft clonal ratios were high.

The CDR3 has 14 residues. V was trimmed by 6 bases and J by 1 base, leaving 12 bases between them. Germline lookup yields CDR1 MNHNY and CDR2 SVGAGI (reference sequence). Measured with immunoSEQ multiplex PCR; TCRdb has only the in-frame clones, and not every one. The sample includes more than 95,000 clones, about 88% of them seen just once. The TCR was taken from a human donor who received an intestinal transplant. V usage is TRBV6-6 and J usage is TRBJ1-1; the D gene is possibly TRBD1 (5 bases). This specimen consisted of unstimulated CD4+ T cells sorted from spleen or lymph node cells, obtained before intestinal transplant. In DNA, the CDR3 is TGTGCCAGCAGCACCGGTGGGGGGAACACTGAAGCTTTCTTT. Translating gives CASSTGGGNTEAFF.